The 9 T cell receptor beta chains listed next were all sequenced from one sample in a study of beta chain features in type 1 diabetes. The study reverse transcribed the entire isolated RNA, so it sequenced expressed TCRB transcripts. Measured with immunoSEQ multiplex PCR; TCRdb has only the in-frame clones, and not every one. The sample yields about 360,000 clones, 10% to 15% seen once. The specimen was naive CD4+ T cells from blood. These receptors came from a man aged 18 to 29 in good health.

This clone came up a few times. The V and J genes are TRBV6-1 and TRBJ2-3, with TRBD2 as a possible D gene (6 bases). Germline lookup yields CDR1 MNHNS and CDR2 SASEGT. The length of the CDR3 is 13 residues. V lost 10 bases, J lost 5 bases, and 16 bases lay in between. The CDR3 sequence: CAIQWEAGDTQYF. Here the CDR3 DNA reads TGTGCCATCCAATGGGAAGCGGGAGATACGCAGTATTTT.

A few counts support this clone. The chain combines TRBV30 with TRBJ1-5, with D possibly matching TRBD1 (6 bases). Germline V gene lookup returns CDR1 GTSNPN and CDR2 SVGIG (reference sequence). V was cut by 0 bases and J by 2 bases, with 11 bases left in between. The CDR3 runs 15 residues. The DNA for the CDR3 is TGTGCCTGGAGTGTACAGGGTAGGGGCAATCAGCCCCAGCATTTT. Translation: CAWSVQGRGNQPQHF.

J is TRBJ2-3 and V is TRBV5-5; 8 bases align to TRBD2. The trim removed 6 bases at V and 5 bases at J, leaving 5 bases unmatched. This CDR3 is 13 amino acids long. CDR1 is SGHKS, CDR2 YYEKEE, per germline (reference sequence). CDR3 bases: TGTGCCAGCAATAAAGCGGGGGAAGATACGCAGTATTTT. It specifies CASNKAGEDTQYF.

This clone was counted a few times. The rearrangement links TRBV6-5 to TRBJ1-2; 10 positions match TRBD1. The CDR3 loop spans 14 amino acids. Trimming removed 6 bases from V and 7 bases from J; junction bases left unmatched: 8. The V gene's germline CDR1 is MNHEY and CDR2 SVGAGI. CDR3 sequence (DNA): TGTGCCAGCAGGGACACCCGGGACAGGGGTGGCTACACCTTC. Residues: CASRDTRDRGGYTF.

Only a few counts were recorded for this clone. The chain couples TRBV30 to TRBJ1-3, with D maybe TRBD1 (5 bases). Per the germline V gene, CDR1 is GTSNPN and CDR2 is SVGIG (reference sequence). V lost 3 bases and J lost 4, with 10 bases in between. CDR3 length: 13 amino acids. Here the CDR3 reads CAWRQGSGNTIYF. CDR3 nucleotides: TGTGCCTGGAGGCAGGGATCGGGAAACACCATATATTTT.

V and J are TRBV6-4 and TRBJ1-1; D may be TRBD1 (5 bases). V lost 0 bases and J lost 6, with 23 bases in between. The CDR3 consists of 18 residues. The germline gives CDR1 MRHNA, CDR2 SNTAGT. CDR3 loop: CASSDSTYVYRTKPEAFF. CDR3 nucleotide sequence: TGTGCCAGCAGTGACTCAACTTATGTCTACAGGACTAAACCTGAAGCTTTCTTT.

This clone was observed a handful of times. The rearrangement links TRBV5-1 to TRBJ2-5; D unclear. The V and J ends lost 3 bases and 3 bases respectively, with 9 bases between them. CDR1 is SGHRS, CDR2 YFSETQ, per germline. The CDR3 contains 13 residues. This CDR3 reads CASSSAGEETQYF. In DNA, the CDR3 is TGCGCCAGCAGCTCGGCCGGAGAAGAGACCCAGTACTTC.

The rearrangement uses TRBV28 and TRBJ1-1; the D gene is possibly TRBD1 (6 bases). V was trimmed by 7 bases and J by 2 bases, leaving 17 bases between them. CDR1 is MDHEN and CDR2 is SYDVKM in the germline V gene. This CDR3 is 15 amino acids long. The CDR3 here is CASTSPPGTNTEAFF. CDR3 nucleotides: TGTGCCAGCACCTCTCCCCCAGGGACAAACACTGAAGCTTTCTTT.

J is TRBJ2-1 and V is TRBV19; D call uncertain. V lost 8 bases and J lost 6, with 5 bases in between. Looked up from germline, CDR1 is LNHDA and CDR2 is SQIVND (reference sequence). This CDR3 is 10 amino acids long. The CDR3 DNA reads TGTGCCAGTGGCCTCAATGAGCAGTTCTTC. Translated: CASGLNEQFF.